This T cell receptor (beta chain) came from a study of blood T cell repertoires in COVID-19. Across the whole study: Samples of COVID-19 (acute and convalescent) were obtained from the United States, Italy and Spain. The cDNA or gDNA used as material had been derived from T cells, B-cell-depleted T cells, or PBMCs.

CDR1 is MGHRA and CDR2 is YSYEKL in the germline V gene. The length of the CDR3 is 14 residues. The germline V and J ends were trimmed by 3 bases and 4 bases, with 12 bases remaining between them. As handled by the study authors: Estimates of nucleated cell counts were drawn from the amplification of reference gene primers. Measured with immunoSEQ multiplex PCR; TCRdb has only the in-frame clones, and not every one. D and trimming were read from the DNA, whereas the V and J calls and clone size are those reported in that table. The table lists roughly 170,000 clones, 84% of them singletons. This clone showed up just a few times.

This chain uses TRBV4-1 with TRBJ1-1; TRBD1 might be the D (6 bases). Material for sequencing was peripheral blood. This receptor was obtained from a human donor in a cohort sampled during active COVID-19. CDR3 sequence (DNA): TGCGCCAGCAGCCATCCAGGGGCGAGCACTGAAGCTTTCTTT. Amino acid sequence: CASSHPGASTEAFF.